The 2 T cell receptor beta chains in this list originate from one sample, sequenced in a study of blood T cell repertoires in COVID-19. The repertoire was sequenced with immunoSEQ multiplex PCR; TCRdb's copy has only in-frame clones and lacks some. The sample has about 480,000 clones; about nine tenths are singletons. Source material: PBMCs or T cells enriched from blood (not recorded which). The receptors here all came from an older woman who had recovered from COVID-19.

The chain recombines TRBV29-1 with TRBJ1-4, with D possibly TRBD1 on 5 matching bases. CDR1 is SQVTM, CDR2 ANQGSEA, per germline. There are 12 residues in the CDR3. The ends were cut back, 4 bases at V and 3 bases at J, with 6 bases in the middle. CDR3 sequence: CSVGQPNEKLFF. The CDR3 coding sequence is TGCAGCGTTGGACAGCCTAATGAAAAACTGTTTTTT.

The rearrangement links TRBV30 to TRBJ1-5; D perhaps matches TRBD1 (5 bases). CDR1 is GTSNPN, CDR2 SVGIG, per germline (reference sequence). The CDR3 totals 14 residues. V lost 1 base to trimming and J lost 6 bases, with 13 bases between them. CDR3 sequence (DNA): TGTGCCTGGAGTGCCGGGGGGTGGGGTCAGCCCCAGCATTTT. Its protein product is CAWSAGGWGQPQHF.